Included here is one T cell receptor (beta chain) sequence, with context. This sample is drawn from a study of blood T cell repertoires in COVID-19. Overall study: The study drew acute and convalescent COVID-19 samples from the United States, Italy and Spain. T cells, B-cell-depleted T cells, or PBMCs supplied cDNA or gDNA.

Per the original methods: Scientists estimated how many nucleated cells there were by amplifying reference gene primers. The method was immunoSEQ multiplex PCR; TCRdb's version includes in-frame clones alone and lacks a portion of them. The DNA gave D and trimming, while V, J and clone size come from that table. Of 65,000 to 70,000 clones listed, 86% were seen once; the top ten hold roughly 3.7%. Trimming left V 1 base short and J 0 bases short, with 10 bases between. There are 16 residues in the CDR3. CDR1 and CDR2 (germline): SGHVS, FQNEAQ. The sequenced sample was peripheral blood. This sequence joins TRBV7-8 and TRBJ1-3, with D unresolved. This TCR came from a man in his forties or fifties with acute or convalescent COVID-19. This CDR3 is CASSLGLAGSGNTIYF. CDR3 nucleotides: TGTGCCAGCAGCTTAGGATTGGCAGGCTCTGGAAACACCATATATTTT. Complete variable domain (other parts from reference TRBV7-8 and TRBJ1-3): GAGVSQSPRYKVAKRGQDVALRCDPISGHVSLFWYQQALGQGPEFLTYFQNEAQLDKSGLPSDRFFAERPEGSVSTLKIQRTQQEDSAVYLCASSLGLAGSGNTIYFGEGSWLTVV.